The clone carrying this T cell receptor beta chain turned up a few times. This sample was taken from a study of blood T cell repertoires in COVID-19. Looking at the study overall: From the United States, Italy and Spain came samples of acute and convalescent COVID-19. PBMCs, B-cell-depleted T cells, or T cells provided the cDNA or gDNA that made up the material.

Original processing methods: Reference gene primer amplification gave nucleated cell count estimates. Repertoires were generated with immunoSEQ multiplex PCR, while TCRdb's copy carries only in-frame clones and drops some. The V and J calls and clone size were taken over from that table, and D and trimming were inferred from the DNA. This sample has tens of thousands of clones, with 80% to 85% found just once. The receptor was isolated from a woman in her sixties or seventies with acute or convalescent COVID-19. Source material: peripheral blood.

The CDR3 sequence is CASRGLAGGPMDEQFF. The CDR3 DNA sequence: TGCGCCAGCAGGGGACTAGCGGGGGGGCCCATGGATGAGCAGTTCTTC. This chain uses TRBV10-1 with TRBJ2-1; 16 bases agree with TRBD2. Germline trimming cut 6 bases from V and 8 bases from J; bases unmatched to any gene: 7. Germline CDR1 WNHNN, CDR2 SYGVQD (reference sequence). The CDR3 is 16 residues long.